This TCR beta chain appears in the sequencing data of a study of T cell responses to AZD1222 COVID-19 vaccine. General study points: The donors showed a predominance of white British ancestry and of females, with possible underestimation of clonal diversity. Spike-specific TCR breadth and depth were elevated following two AZD1222 doses. Vaccine-associated CD4 TCRs ranged over spike, dominating at 160-218 and 743-854.

Germline CDR1 is GTSNPN and CDR2 is SVGIG (reference sequence). The junction had 5 bases not matched to a gene; V was cut back by 1 base and J by 3 bases. The CDR3 contains 14 residues. Some clones are missing from TCRdb's copy, which holds only in-frame ones; the method was immunoSEQ multiplex PCR. The table includes some 150,000 clones, 90% detected once. This clone was seen just once. Its specificity is not known. The chain employs TRBV30 and TRBJ1-1; the match to TRBD1 covers 7 bases. This specimen was peripheral blood, taken 28 days after the second AZD1222 dose. The TCR was taken from an adult who received the AZD1222 COVID-19 vaccine. This chain's CDR3 is CAWSGETGYTEAFF. The CDR3 DNA follows: TGTGCCTGGAGTGGGGAGACAGGGTACACTGAAGCTTTCTTT.